What follows are 27 T cell receptor beta chains derived from one specimen sequenced in a study of T cell changes during pregnancy in multiple sclerosis. Method: immunoSEQ multiplex PCR; TCRdb's copy keeps in-frame clones and lacks some. The sample has about 52,000 clones, 85% to 95% seen once. The material was CD4+ T cells from peripheral blood mononuclear cells, obtained in the third trimester of pregnancy. The origin of the receptors is a female donor with multiple sclerosis, enrolled in a pregnancy study.

This chain uses TRBV19 with TRBJ2-3; 8 positions match TRBD1. From germline, CDR1 is LNHDA and CDR2 SQIVND (reference sequence). V lost 8 bases and J lost 0; bases outside the gene matches: 19. This CDR3 comprises 19 residues. CDR3 bases: TGTGCCAGTGACGGCCCGACAGGGGCGAAAAAATCTAGCACAGATACGCAGTATTTT. Amino acids: CASDGPTGAKKSSTDTQYF.

The V and J genes are TRBV11-2 and TRBJ1-2; no clear D. Germline V lookup: CDR1 SGHAT, CDR2 FQNNGV. The V end lost 5 bases, the J end lost 3 bases, and 16 bases lay between the germline ends. The CDR3 is 15 amino acids. The CDR3 region has the DNA TGTGCCAGCAGCCATGTACGGTCGTCTGACTATGGCTACACCTTC. Its protein is CASSHVRSSDYGYTF.

This clone was seen once. The chain employs TRBV28 and TRBJ1-1; D remains unclear. The germline V gene encodes CDR1 MDHEN and CDR2 SYDVKM. V was shortened by 2 bases and J by 6 bases, with 16 bases between the two germline ends. This CDR3 has 15 residues. The chain's CDR3 is CASSLTGSGHSEAFF. The CDR3, as DNA: TGTGCCAGCAGTTTAACGGGGTCGGGCCATTCTGAAGCTTTCTTT.

The chain combines TRBV19 with TRBJ2-5; 11 positions agree with TRBD2. CDR3 size: 15 residues. Germline V CDR1 and CDR2: LNHDA, SQIVND (reference sequence). The trim removed 5 bases at V and 2 bases at J, leaving 4 bases unmatched. This chain's CDR3 is CASSLAGGPQETQYF. The CDR3 DNA reads TGTGCCAGTAGTTTAGCGGGAGGGCCGCAAGAGACCCAGTACTTC. Complete variable domain (other parts from reference TRBV19 and TRBJ2-5): DGGITQSPKYLFRKEGQNVTLSCEQNLNHDAMYWYRQDPGQGLRLIYYSQIVNDFQKGDIAEGYSVSREKKESFPLTVTSAQKNPTAFYLCASSLAGGPQETQYFGPGTRLLVL.

The CDR3 is CASSYSISGANVLTF. CDR3 coding DNA: TGTGCCAGCAGTTACTCGATCAGTGGGGCCAACGTCCTGACTTTC. V usage is TRBV6-5 and J usage is TRBJ2-6; no reliable D call. This CDR3 contains 15 residues. The germline V gene encodes CDR1 MNHEY and CDR2 SVGAGI. Trimming took off 0 bases at V and 3 bases at J, with 6 bases between the two ends.

V and J are TRBV19 and TRBJ1-2, with TRBD1 identical over 8 bases. This CDR3 is built from 14 residues. J gave up 4 bases and V 5 bases, and 6 bases lay outside the gene matches. Looked up from germline, CDR1 is LNHDA and CDR2 is SQIVND (reference sequence). The CDR3 DNA follows: TGTGCCAGTAGTCCGGGACAGGCGAGCTATGGCTACACCTTC. It specifies CASSPGQASYGYTF.

This clone was recorded once. The gene calls are TRBV28 and TRBJ1-2; TRBD1 is a possible D gene (5 bases). Trimming left V 2 bases short and J 5 bases short, with 15 bases between. The germline gives CDR1 MDHEN, CDR2 SYDVKM. This CDR3 comprises 15 residues. DNA for the CDR3: TGTGCCAGCAGTTTAGGGGCCTACCTGGGGTATGGCTACACCTTC. Amino acid sequence: CASSLGAYLGYGYTF.

The chain carries TRBV10-3 and TRBJ2-5, with 10 bases that match TRBD2. Germline V CDR1 and CDR2: ENHRY, SYGVKD. J gave up 2 bases and V 2 bases, and 2 bases lay outside the gene matches. The CDR3 extends over 15 amino acids. CDR3 region: CAISEVAGGQETQYF. The DNA for the CDR3 is TGTGCCATCAGTGAGGTAGCGGGGGGACAAGAGACCCAGTACTTC.

The CDR3 spells CASSLPSSPGQVKLFF. DNA for the CDR3: TGTGCCAGCAGTTTACCCTCCTCTCCGGGACAGGTAAAACTGTTTTTT. V usage is TRBV27 and J usage is TRBJ1-4, with 8 bases aligning to TRBD1. V dropped 2 bases and J dropped 10; count of bases not matched to a gene: 12. Germline values: CDR1 MNHEY, CDR2 SMNVEV (reference sequence). CDR3 size: 16 residues.

The rearrangement joins TRBV30 to TRBJ1-4, with a tentative D call TRBD1 (5 bases). V shed 4 bases and J shed 3 bases, with 9 bases lying between them. CDR3 length equals 13 residues. CDR1 and CDR2 (germline): GTSNPN, SVGIG (reference sequence). This CDR3 is CAWTRAANEKLFF. CDR3 bases: TGTGCCTGGACCAGGGCGGCTAATGAAAAACTGTTTTTT.

The chain is built from TRBV19 and TRBJ1-1; D may be TRBD1 (5 bases). The length of the CDR3 is 13 residues. Deletions cut 8 bases from V and 6 bases from J, with 16 bases between. The germline V gene has CDR1 LNHDA and CDR2 SQIVND (reference sequence). The CDR3 loop is CASCPGVRAEAFF. As DNA, the CDR3 is TGTGCCAGTTGCCCGGGTGTCAGGGCTGAAGCTTTCTTT.

The chain combines TRBV27 with TRBJ2-7, with D maybe TRBD1 (5 bases). Germline V gene data show CDR1 as MNHEY and CDR2 as SMNVEV (reference sequence). The CDR3 runs 14 residues. The V gene lost 6 bases and the J gene lost 4 bases, with 16 bases spanning the gap. CDR3 bases: TGTGCCAGCAGGCAGACAGACAGCCTATACGAGCAGTACTTC. Its protein is CASRQTDSLYEQYF.

The chain joins TRBV19 to TRBJ1-1; TRBD1 matches at 7 bases. This CDR3 spans 14 amino acids. The junction had 9 bases not matched to a gene; V was cut back by 6 bases and J by 5 bases. Germline V lookup: CDR1 LNHDA, CDR2 SQIVND (reference sequence). This chain's CDR3 is CASRADRVATEAFF. As DNA, the CDR3 is TGTGCCAGTAGGGCCGACAGGGTAGCAACTGAAGCTTTCTTT.

The chain is built from TRBV5-1 and TRBJ1-1; D possibly corresponds to TRBD1 (6 bases). This CDR3 contains 14 residues. V was pared by 5 bases and J by 1 base, with 12 bases between. Germline lookup yields CDR1 SGHRS and CDR2 YFSETQ. CDR3 sequence reads: CASSRGTANTEAFF. CDR3 nucleotides: TGCGCCAGCAGTAGGGGGACGGCGAACACTGAAGCTTTCTTT.

The chain has TRBV29-1 and TRBJ2-1; a weak D match, TRBD2 (6 bases). The ends were cut back, 0 bases at V and 7 bases at J, with 25 bases in the middle. CDR1 is SQVTM, CDR2 ANQGSEA, per germline. The CDR3 consists of 18 residues. The CDR3 nucleotides are TGCAGCGTTGAAGATAAATTAGGGACTTTTCGGGGTGGGAATGAGCAGTTCTTC. Translated: CSVEDKLGTFRGGNEQFF.

This chain uses TRBV5-1 with TRBJ2-6, with a weak D call TRBD1 (5 bases). V lost 1 base and J 1 base, leaving 9 bases between the germline ends. The CDR3 is 16 amino acids. In germline, CDR1 is SGHRS, CDR2 YFSETQ. The CDR3 protein is CASSLHAGSGANVLTF. CDR3 sequence (DNA): TGCGCCAGCAGCTTGCATGCAGGGTCTGGGGCCAACGTCCTGACTTTC.

The chain joins TRBV18 to TRBJ1-1; D remains ambiguous. V lost 3 bases, J lost 2 bases, and 10 bases lay in between. The germline CDR1 and CDR2 sequences are KGHSH and LQKENI. The CDR3 contains 14 residues. As DNA, the CDR3 is TGTGCCAGCTCACCCGAGGTTTCCAACACTGAAGCTTTCTTT. This encodes CASSPEVSNTEAFF.

The sample holds a few counts of this clone. This chain links TRBV30 with TRBJ1-1, with 7 bases identical to TRBD1. This CDR3 is built from 12 residues. Germline lookup yields CDR1 GTSNPN and CDR2 SVGIG (reference sequence). J gave up 11 bases and V 3 bases, and 9 bases lay outside the gene matches. CDR3 sequence reads: CAWRPPGGNAFF. The CDR3 DNA sequence: TGTGCCTGGAGGCCCCCAGGGGGGAACGCTTTCTTT.

The rearrangement uses TRBV5-1 and TRBJ2-1; 7 nucleotides align to TRBD1. Germline values: CDR1 SGHRS, CDR2 YFSETQ. V lost 4 bases and J lost 2; bases outside the gene matches: 6. The CDR3 extends over 15 amino acids. DNA of the CDR3: TGCGCCAGCAGCGTGGTTACAGGGGCCTACAATGAGCAGTTCTTC. It codes for CASSVVTGAYNEQFF.

This clone was seen just once. The gene calls are TRBV2 and TRBJ1-5, with TRBD1 matching over 10 bases. This CDR3 spans 14 amino acids. The V gene's germline CDR1 is SNHLY and CDR2 FYNNEI. Germline trimming cut 9 bases from V and 4 bases from J; bases unmatched to any gene: 6. The chain's CDR3 is CASRRDRGNQPQHF. In nucleotides, the CDR3 is TGTGCCAGTAGGAGGGACAGGGGTAATCAGCCCCAGCATTTT. Supplemented by reference TRBV2 and TRBJ1-5, the full variable domain reads EPEVTQTPSHQVTQMGQEVILRCVPISNHLYFYWYRQILGQKVEFLVSFYNNEISEKSEIFDDQFSVERPDGSNFTLKIRSTKLEDSAMYFCASRRDRGNQPQHFGDGTRLSIL.

The chain joins TRBV6-5 to TRBJ1-1, with D perhaps matching TRBD1 (6 bases). V lost 5 bases and J 6 bases, leaving 19 bases between the germline ends. Germline loops: CDR1 MNHEY, CDR2 SVGAGI. The CDR3 has 15 residues. The CDR3 sequence is CASSASYRVGAEAFF. Here the CDR3 DNA reads TGTGCCAGCAGTGCCTCCTACAGGGTCGGAGCTGAAGCTTTCTTT.

This chain connects TRBV9 to TRBJ1-6; the D is unclear. CDR3 length: 16 amino acids. Germline loops: CDR1 SGDLS, CDR2 YYNGEE. V dropped 0 bases and J dropped 5 bases, with 12 bases sitting between them. CDR3 sequence (DNA): TGTGCCAGCAGCGTAGCTCCGGTGCCTAATAATTCACCCCTCCACTTT. It translates to CASSVAPVPNNSPLHF.

This chain uses TRBV5-4 with TRBJ2-1; D is perhaps TRBD2 (5 bases). V was clipped by 0 bases and J by 0 bases, with 7 bases between them. The CDR3 runs 15 residues. Germline CDR1 is SGHNT and CDR2 is YYREEE (reference sequence). The CDR3 region has the DNA TGTGCCAGCAGCTTGGATAGCGTCTCCTACAATGAGCAGTTCTTC. It yields the protein CASSLDSVSYNEQFF.

The chain recombines TRBV5-1 with TRBJ1-1, with D possibly matching TRBD1 (6 bases). V shed 4 bases and J shed 6 bases, with 19 bases lying between them. Germline V gene data show CDR1 as SGHRS and CDR2 as YFSETQ. CDR3 length: 15 residues. DNA for the CDR3: TGCGCCAGCAGCCCCTCCCAGGGGAGGGGGGCTGAAGCTTTCTTT. Its translation is CASSPSQGRGAEAFF.

The rearrangement uses TRBV5-1 and TRBJ1-6; 9 bases are shared with TRBD1. Germline CDR1 is SGHRS and CDR2 is YFSETQ. V dropped 1 base and J dropped 0; count of bases not matched to a gene: 11. The CDR3 length is 20 residues. The CDR3 loop reads CASSLNSGTGPNSYNSPLHF. The CDR3 nucleotides read TGCGCCAGCAGCTTGAACTCCGGGACAGGGCCCAACTCCTATAATTCACCCCTCCACTTT.

The chain combines TRBV25-1 with TRBJ1-4; 7 nucleotides line up with TRBD1. J gave up 4 bases and V 4 bases, and 9 bases lay outside the gene matches. Looked up from germline, CDR1 is MGHDK and CDR2 is SYGVNS. CDR3 length equals 16 residues. The CDR3 loop reads CASSAALGQHNEKLFF. In DNA, the CDR3 is TGTGCCAGCAGTGCTGCTTTGGGACAGCATAATGAAAAACTGTTTTTT. Variable domain in full (rest from reference TRBV25-1 and TRBJ1-4): EADIYQTPRYLVIGTGKKITLECSQTMGHDKMYWYQQDPGMELHLIHYSYGVNSTEKGDLSSESTVSRIRTEHFPLTLESARPSHTSQYLCASSAALGQHNEKLFFGSGTQLSVL.

Concerning this clone: One end of the junction is discordant with germline, which a read error may explain. The chain is built from TRBV5-3 and TRBJ1-1; weak D call: TRBD1 (5 bases). TRBV5-3 is classed as an ORF, of uncertain function. The CDR3 is 13 residues long. CDR3 bases: TGTGCCAGAAGCGGCGTGTTCGGACACCCGGGGGACTTT. Translation: CARSGVFGHPGDF.